Listed below are T cell receptor beta chains from one sample, sequenced in a study of blood T cell repertoires in COVID-19. TCRdb's table, derived via immunoSEQ multiplex PCR, lists solely in-frame clones and lacks some. The top ten hold 7% to 9% of the sample, which has 140,000 to 150,000 clones, 81% seen once. Material: peripheral blood. These receptors came from a human donor with acute or convalescent COVID-19. The donor label of this sample is uncertain. Each CDR3 is given with its conserved first and last residue. D genes are given only for firm matches. Only part of the rows carry a size: once, few, many, or a class if the clone is expanded.

TRBJ2-4,18,TRBD1,TRBV7-6,-,TGTGCCAGCAGCCTCGGGACAGGGGGTTGGGGGGCCAAAAACATTCAGTACTTC,CASSLGTGGWGAKNIQYF
TRBJ1-2,15,TRBD1,TRBV6-5,-,TGTGCCAGCAGCCGAAACAGGGGGAAGGACTATGGCTACACCTTC,CASSRNRGKDYGYTF
TRBJ2-3,12,-,TRBV4-1,-,TGCGCCAGCAGCCCCCCCGCGGATACGCAGTATTTT,CASSPPADTQYF
TRBJ1-1,15,-,TRBV7-9,-,TGTGCCAGCAGCACAGACGGTCTCCAGAACACTGAAGCTTTCTTT,CASSTDGLQNTEAFF
TRBJ2-1,14,TRBD2,TRBV7-2,-,TGTGCCAGCAGCTTCGGGACTAGCGGGATTGAGCAGTTCTTC,CASSFGTSGIEQFF
TRBJ2-5,13,-,TRBV2,-,TGTGCCAGCAGTGACGGAGGCCTGGAGACCCAGTACTTC,CASSDGGLETQYF
TRBJ1-1,13,-,TRBV12-3/TRBV12-4,-,TGTGCCAGCAGTTTTAACTTAGCTCCTGAAGCTTTCTTT,CASSFNLAPEAFF
TRBJ1-1,13,-,TRBV2,-,TGTGCCAGCAGTGAAGCGAGTGTAGGGAGGGCTTTCTTT,CASSEASVGRAFF
TRBJ2-5,15,TRBD2,TRBV10-2,-,TGCGCCAGCAGTGAGATACGGGGGGTCGAAGAGACCCAGTACTTC,CASSEIRGVEETQYF
TRBJ1-6,14,TRBD1,TRBV27,once,TGTGCCAGCAGAGGGACAGTAAGGCATTCACCCCTCCACTTT,CASRGTVRHSPLHF
TRBJ1-1,16,TRBD1,TRBV7-3,once,TGTGCCAGCAGCCCCGGACAGGGCGGGGGGGGCACTGAAGCTTTCTTT,CASSPGQGGGGTEAFF
TRBJ1-4,17,TRBD1,TRBV2,-,TGTGCCAGCAGTGAAAGTTTGGGACAGGGGTCAGGGGAAAAACTGTTTTTT,CASSESLGQGSGEKLFF
TRBJ2-1,13,-,TRBV12-3/TRBV12-4,-,TGTGCCACCGCCGGGGGGCGGTACAATGAGCAGTTCTTC,CATAGGRYNEQFF
TRBJ2-2,15,-,TRBV9,-,TGTGCCAGCAGCGTGGGGCAGGGGAACACCGGGGAGCTGTTTTTT,CASSVGQGNTGELFF
TRBJ2-1,13,-,TRBV11-2,-,TGTGCCAGCAGCTTAGGGCTAGCAGGTGAGCAGTTCTTC,CASSLGLAGEQFF
TRBJ1-6,15,-,TRBV19,-,TGTGCCAGTAGTATTACGGGGGAAAATAATTCACCCCTCCACTTT,CASSITGENNSPLHF
TRBJ2-1,16,-,TRBV6-6,-,TGTGCCAGCAGTCCCGGGCCAGGGAGGTCCTACAATGAGCAGTTCTTC,CASSPGPGRSYNEQFF
TRBJ2-1,15,-,TRBV5-8,-,TGTGCCAGCAGACTTGACAGTAGCTCCTACAATGAGCAGTTCTTC,CASRLDSSSYNEQFF
TRBJ2-1,14,-,TRBV5-1,-,TGCGCCAGCAGCGCGGGCTCCGAAGCAAATGAGCAGTTCTTC,CASSAGSEANEQFF
TRBJ1-1,14,-,TRBV5-6,-,TGTGCCAGCAGCTTGGTGATGGGGGCGACTGAAGCTTTCTTT,CASSLVMGATEAFF
TRBJ2-2,15,-,TRBV5-6,-,TGTGCCAGCAGCTTTGGAGGGCGTGAGGCCGGGGAGCTGTTTTTT,CASSFGGREAGELFF
TRBJ1-5,17,-,TRBV4-1,-,TGCGCCAGCAGCCAAGATCCCTGGGGCAGTCATAATCAGCCCCAGCATTTT,CASSQDPWGSHNQPQHF
TRBJ2-3,15,TRBD2,TRBV4-1,-,TGCGCCAGCAGCCTTAGCGGGGGGGCTTCAGATACGCAGTATTTT,CASSLSGGASDTQYF
TRBJ2-7,13,-,TRBV5-1,-,TGCGCCAGCAGCTTTACAGGGTTGCACGAGCAGTACTTC,CASSFTGLHEQYF
TRBJ2-5,14,TRBD1,TRBV6-5,-,TGTGCCAGCACCTTGACAGGGTTCCAAGAGACCCAGTACTTC,CASTLTGFQETQYF
TRBJ2-1,16,TRBD2,TRBV2,few,TGTGCCAGCAGGATAATAGCGGGGGGGCCGAGGGATGAGCAGTTCTTC,CASRIIAGGPRDEQFF
TRBJ1-4,14,-,TRBV6-5,-,TGTGCCAGCAGCCGGCAGGGCCCGGCTGAAAAACTGTTTTTT,CASSRQGPAEKLFF
TRBJ2-3,13,TRBD1,TRBV30,-,TGTGCCTGGGGGACAGTCATAACAGATACGCAGTATTTT,CAWGTVITDTQYF
TRBJ1-3,14,-,TRBV9,-,TGTGCCTCTTCCGAGGGTTTTGACCAAAACACCATATATTTT,CASSEGFDQNTIYF
TRBJ1-2,13,TRBD1,TRBV12-3/TRBV12-4,-,TGTGCCAGCAGCTTGGGACAGGGACTTGACTACACCTTC,CASSLGQGLDYTF
TRBJ2-5,14,-,TRBV7-6,once,TGTGCCAGCAGCTTGACAATTACTCAAGAGACCCAGTACTTC,CASSLTITQETQYF
TRBJ1-2,13,-,TRBV5-4,-,TGTGCCAGCAGCCGACAGGTTGACTATGGCTACACCTTC,CASSRQVDYGYTF
TRBJ2-1,14,-,TRBV2,few,TGTGCCAGCAAGAGGGGGGAGGGGTTGGATGAGCAGTTCTTC,CASKRGEGLDEQFF
TRBJ2-1,16,TRBD2,TRBV7-2,-,TGTGCCAGCAGCTTAGAGTTAAGCGGGGGTCAGAATGAGCAGTTCTTC,CASSLELSGGQNEQFF
TRBJ1-1,15,TRBD1,TRBV5-1,-,TGCGCCAGCAGCGTTGGGGACAGAGAAAGGGGTGAAGCTTTCTTT,CASSVGDRERGEAFF
TRBJ2-3,17,TRBD2,TRBV3-1/TRBV3-2,-,TGTGCCAGCAGCCAAGGACTAGCGGAACTAAGCACAGATACGCAGTATTTT,CASSQGLAELSTDTQYF
TRBJ2-7,10,-,TRBV5-1,-,TGCGCCCTGAGGGGGTACGAGCAGTACTTC,CALRGYEQYF
TRBJ2-2,15,-,TRBV7-8,-,TGTGCCAGCAGCTTAGCGGTGAGACTGGCCGGGGAGCTGTTTTTT,CASSLAVRLAGELFF
TRBJ1-6,13,-,TRBV5-4,-,TGTGCCAGCACCCAGGAAGGGGTGTCACCCCTCCACTTT,CASTQEGVSPLHF
TRBJ2-1,17,TRBD2,TRBV5-1,-,TGCGCCAGCAGCCCTACTAGCGGGGGCCATCGGGGGAATGAGCAGTTCTTC,CASSPTSGGHRGNEQFF
TRBJ2-5,14,-,TRBV6-2/TRBV6-3,-,TGTGCCAGCAGTTACCAAGCCTTACAAGAGACCCAGTACTTC,CASSYQALQETQYF
TRBJ1-2,14,TRBD1,TRBV11-1,once,TGTGCCAGCACCTCGGACAGGGCTAACTATGGCTACACCTTC,CASTSDRANYGYTF
TRBJ1-2,14,TRBD1,TRBV6-5,-,TGTGCCAGCAGTAGGGACAGGATTTTCTATGGCTACACCTTC,CASSRDRIFYGYTF
TRBJ1-2,13,-,TRBV30,-,TGTGCCTGGAGGGGCTTGGCAGACTATGGCTACACCTTC,CAWRGLADYGYTF
TRBJ1-2,13,-,TRBV7-6,-,TGTGCCAGCAGTCCAGGGTTTACCTATGGCTACACCTTC,CASSPGFTYGYTF
TRBJ1-4,15,-,TRBV5-6,-,TGTGCCAGCAGCTTGGGGGATCAGAGGGTTGAAAAACTGTTTTTT,CASSLGDQRVEKLFF
TRBJ1-2,14,TRBD1,TRBV5-6,-,TGTGCCAGCAGCTTCGGGACAGAGAACTATGGCTACACCTTC,CASSFGTENYGYTF
TRBJ1-1,16,TRBD1,TRBV27,-,TGTGCCAGCAGTCCTAACAGGGGGCGCTTGAACACTGAAGCTTTCTTT,CASSPNRGRLNTEAFF
TRBJ1-3,16,-,TRBV7-9,-,TGTGCCAGCAGCTTAGCCGCTCGAGGGCCTGGAAACACCATATATTTT,CASSLAARGPGNTIYF
TRBJ1-1,15,-,TRBV18,-,TGTGCCAGCTCACCAAAAGTGATGGGAGGGACTGAAGCTTTCTTT,CASSPKVMGGTEAFF
TRBJ1-1,17,TRBD1,TRBV27,-,TGTGCCAGCAGTTTATCCACTCCGACAGGGTTGAACACTGAAGCTTTCTTT,CASSLSTPTGLNTEAFF
TRBJ1-1,12,-,TRBV5-4,-,TGTGCCAGCAGTCTTACAGGTACTGAAGCTTTCTTT,CASSLTGTEAFF
TRBJ2-3,15,-,TRBV12-5,-,TGTGCTAGTGGTTTGGGCGCGGGGTCCACAGATACGCAGTATTTT,CASGLGAGSTDTQYF
TRBJ1-5,14,-,TRBV19,-,TGTGCCAGTAGTACGACAGGTCGGACTCAGCCCCAGCATTTT,CASSTTGRTQPQHF
TRBJ1-4,16,TRBD1,TRBV5-1,-,TGCGCCAGCAGCCTGGACGTGGGACAGCCTAATGAAAAACTGTTTTTT,CASSLDVGQPNEKLFF
TRBJ2-7,14,-,TRBV18,-,TGTGCCAGCTCACCACCGGGTACGGAGTCGGAGCAGTACTTC,CASSPPGTESEQYF
TRBJ1-2,16,TRBD1,TRBV4-1,-,TGCGCCAGCAGCCCTCGGACAGGAAATGCTAACTATGGCTACACCTTC,CASSPRTGNANYGYTF